The present TCR beta chain was sequenced within a study of identical twins. General study points: Out-of-frame alpha sequences that twins shared showed excess low generation probability. Insertions ran lower in abundant cord blood beta clonotypes, though not in memory repertoires.

With template switching, a universal primer site was added, and the cDNA carried unique molecular identifiers. TCRdb reanalysed the 5' RACE reads using MiXCR and keeps one entry per CDR3 protein. The sample includes about 530,000 distinct CDR3 sequences, around 15% seen only once; the top ten take 0.44%. The V and J ends lost 5 bases and 8 bases respectively, with 8 bases between them. The CDR3 has 11 residues. Germline V gene lookup returns CDR1 SGHDN and CDR2 FVKESK. Comment on this clonotype: What it recognizes is unknown.

This same sample was also taken into another study, of yellow fever vaccine responses in identical twins.

This receptor was taken from a woman aged 18-30 years in good health. Sequencing was carried out using CD4+ T cells sorted from blood. This chain joins TRBV14 and TRBJ2-3; maybe TRBD2 (6 bases). The CDR3 coding sequence is TGTGCCAGCAGCGCCGGGAGTACGCAGTATTTT. Translating gives CASSAGSTQYF.